This T cell receptor beta chain was sequenced for a study of kidney transplant recipient with SARS-CoV-2 infection. As for this clonotype: A much larger clone is a single base away; this may be a read error.

CDR3 length: 14 amino acids. The germline V gene encodes CDR1 SGHAT and CDR2 FQNNGV. TCRdb re-analysed the reads in MiXCR, keeping a single row per CDR3 protein. This table has fewer than 250,000 distinct CDR3 sequences, around 26% appearing once. The rearrangement joins TRBV11-2 to TRBJ2-7; D gene ambiguous. The sample was a blood sample, taken at baseline and on approximately day 120 from a kidney transplant recipient. This sequence originates from a male patient in his thirties who had COVID-19 and was a kidney transplant recipient. Some T cells may be provided by the graft donor. The CDR3 DNA follows: TGTGCCAACAGCTTAGATTGGCTAGGCAGCGAGCAGTACTTC. Translated: CANSLDWLGSEQYF.